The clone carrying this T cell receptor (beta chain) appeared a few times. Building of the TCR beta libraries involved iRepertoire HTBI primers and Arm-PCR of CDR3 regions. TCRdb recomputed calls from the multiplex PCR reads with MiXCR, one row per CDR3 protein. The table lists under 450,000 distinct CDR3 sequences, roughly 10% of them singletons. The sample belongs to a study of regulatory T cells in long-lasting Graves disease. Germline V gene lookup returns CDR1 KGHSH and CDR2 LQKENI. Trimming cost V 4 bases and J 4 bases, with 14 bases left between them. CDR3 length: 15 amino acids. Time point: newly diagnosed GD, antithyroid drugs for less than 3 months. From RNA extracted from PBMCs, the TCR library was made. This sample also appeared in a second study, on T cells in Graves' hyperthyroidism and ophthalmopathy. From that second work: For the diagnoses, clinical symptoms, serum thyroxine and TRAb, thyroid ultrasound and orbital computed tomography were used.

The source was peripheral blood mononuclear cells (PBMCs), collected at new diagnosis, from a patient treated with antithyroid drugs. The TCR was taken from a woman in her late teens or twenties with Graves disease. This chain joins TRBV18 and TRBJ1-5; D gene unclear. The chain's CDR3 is CASSQLPPKNQPQHF. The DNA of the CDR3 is TGTGCCAGCTCACAGCTACCCCCAAAAAATCAGCCCCAGCATTTT.